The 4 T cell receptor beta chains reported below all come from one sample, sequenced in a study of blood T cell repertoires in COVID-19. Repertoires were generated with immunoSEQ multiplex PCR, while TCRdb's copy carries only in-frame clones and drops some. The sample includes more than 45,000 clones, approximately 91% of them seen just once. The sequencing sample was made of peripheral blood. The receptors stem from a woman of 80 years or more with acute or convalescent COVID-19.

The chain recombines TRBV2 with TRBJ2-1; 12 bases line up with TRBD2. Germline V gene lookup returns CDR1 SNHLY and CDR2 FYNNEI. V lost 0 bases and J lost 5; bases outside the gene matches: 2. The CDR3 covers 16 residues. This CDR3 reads CASSEALAGGNNEQFF. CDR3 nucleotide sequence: TGTGCCAGCAGTGAAGCGCTAGCGGGAGGGAACAATGAGCAGTTCTTC.

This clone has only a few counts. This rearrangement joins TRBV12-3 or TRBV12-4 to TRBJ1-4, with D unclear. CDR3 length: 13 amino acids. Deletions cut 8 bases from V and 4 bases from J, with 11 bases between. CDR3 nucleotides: TGTGCCAGCGTTCGAGGGCTTAATGAAAAACTGTTTTTT. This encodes CASVRGLNEKLFF.

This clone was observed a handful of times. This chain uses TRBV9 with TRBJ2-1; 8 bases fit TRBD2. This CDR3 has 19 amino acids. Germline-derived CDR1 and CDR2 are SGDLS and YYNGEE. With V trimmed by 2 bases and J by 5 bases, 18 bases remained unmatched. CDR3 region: CASSVPQKSGLGTNNEQFF. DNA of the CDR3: TGTGCCAGCAGCGTCCCCCAGAAGTCGGGACTAGGGACTAACAATGAGCAGTTCTTC.

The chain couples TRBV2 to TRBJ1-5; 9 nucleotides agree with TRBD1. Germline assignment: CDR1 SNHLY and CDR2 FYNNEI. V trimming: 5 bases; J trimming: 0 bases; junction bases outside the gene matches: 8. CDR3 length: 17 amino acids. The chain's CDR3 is CASSRGQGLRSNQPQHF. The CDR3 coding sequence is TGTGCCAGCAGTCGGGGACAGGGACTTCGTAGCAATCAGCCCCAGCATTTT.